Listed here are 21 T cell receptor beta chains from one sample, sequenced in a study of graft-versus-host responses after intestinal transplantation (dated by TCRdb to the early 2020s). No antigen is known for these receptors. Libraries were built with the immunoSEQ multiplex PCR assay. In TCRdb, the immuneACCESS table is reduced to in-frame sequences with V and J assigned. These tables do not hold every clone; where another copy was compared, an unresolved V gene accounts for under half, and the others remain unexplained. The sample data list about 130,000 clones, and more than 80% of these were observed just once. Roughly 0.16% of the sample is held by the ten biggest clonotypes. What this sample's time point label stands for: cells obtained before transplantation from donor or recipient. Material: unstimulated CD4+ T cells sorted from spleen or lymph node cells, obtained before intestinal transplant. The receptors originated from a human donor who received an intestinal transplant.

The chain links TRBV5-1 to TRBJ2-5; 12 bases fit TRBD2. CDR1 is SGHRS, CDR2 YFSETQ, per germline. This CDR3 is built from 18 residues. The V segment lost 4 bases and the J segment 4 bases; nucleotides outside the gene matches: 14. This chain's CDR3 is CASSPDIALAGGPETQYF. Written as DNA, the CDR3 is TGCGCCAGCAGCCCCGATATCGCACTAGCGGGGGGCCCAGAGACCCAGTACTTC.

V is TRBV7-9 and J is TRBJ1-1; weak D call: TRBD1 (5 bases). The V end was cut by 5 bases, the J end by 3 bases, with 10 bases between. The CDR3 has 13 amino acids. Germline CDR1 and CDR2: SEHNR and FQNEAQ (reference sequence). Written as DNA, the CDR3 is TGTGCCAGCAGCAGAGAGGGGCACACTGAAGCTTTCTTT. Protein: CASSREGHTEAFF.

This sequence joins TRBV5-1 and TRBJ2-5, with a weak D call TRBD1 (5 bases). CDR3 size: 16 residues. CDR1 and CDR2 (germline): SGHRS, YFSETQ. Trimming removed 0 bases from V and 4 bases from J, with 16 bases in between. The CDR3 loop reads CASSLVGAVRGETQYF. The CDR3 DNA reads TGCGCCAGCAGCTTGGTGGGTGCGGTTAGGGGAGAGACCCAGTACTTC.

The gene calls are TRBV18 and TRBJ2-7; 7 bases are a match to TRBD1. CDR1 is KGHSH and CDR2 is LQKENI in the germline V gene. Trimming removed 0 bases from V and 9 bases from J; junction bases left unmatched: 11. This CDR3 comprises 15 residues. CDR3 DNA: TGTGCCAGCTCACCACCGGGACAGCAGATGCCTTGGCAGTACTTC. Protein product: CASSPPGQQMPWQYF. Filled out from reference TRBV18 and TRBJ2-7, the complete variable domain reads NAGVMQNPRHLVRRRGQEARLRCSPMKGHSHVYWYRQLPEEGLKFMVYLQKENIIDESGMPKERFSAEFPKEGPSILRIQQVVRGDSAAYFCASSPPGQQMPWQYFGPGTRLTVT.

V usage is TRBV7-2 and J usage is TRBJ2-5, with 8 bases aligning to TRBD2. The CDR3 loop spans 15 amino acids. Trimming cost V 4 bases and J 2 bases; bases outside gene matches: 6. Germline CDR1 reads SGHTA; CDR2 reads FQGNSA. CDR3 protein: CASSSSGTSQETQYF. CDR3 nucleotides: TGTGCCAGCAGCTCCTCCGGGACTAGTCAAGAGACCCAGTACTTC.

Written as DNA, the CDR3 is TGTGCCAGCAGCTTAGCGAGGTCTTACACAGATACGCAGTATTTT. This codes for CASSLARSYTDTQYF. The V call is TRBV7-2, the J call TRBJ2-3; D gene uncertain. Germline V lookup: CDR1 SGHTA, CDR2 FQGNSA. The CDR3 loop spans 15 amino acids. The germline V and J ends were trimmed by 0 bases and 2 bases, with 9 bases remaining between them.

The gene calls are TRBV5-1 and TRBJ1-6; D is unclear. CDR1 SGHRS and CDR2 YFSETQ come from the germline V gene. The CDR3 sequence is 16 residues long. The ends were cut back, 0 bases at V and 4 bases at J, with 11 bases in the middle. The CDR3 DNA follows: TGCGCCAGCAGCTTGGCGGCAGCTGGTTATAATTCACCCCTCCACTTT. Residues: CASSLAAAGYNSPLHF.

This clone appeared once. The chain employs TRBV6-6 and TRBJ2-2, with a tentative D call TRBD1 (6 bases). Trimming took off 2 bases at V and 5 bases at J, with 12 bases between the two ends. Germline CDR1 is MNHNY and CDR2 is SVGAGI (reference sequence). The CDR3 runs 15 residues. The CDR3, as DNA: TGTGCCAGCAGTTACCAGGGGCTGGGGACCGGGGAGCTGTTTTTT. Translating gives CASSYQGLGTGELFF.

This chain connects TRBV6-6 to TRBJ1-2; D unclear. The germline V and J ends were trimmed by 8 bases and 8 bases, with 21 bases remaining between them. Germline CDR1 reads MNHNY; CDR2 reads SVGAGI (reference sequence). The CDR3 has 14 amino acids. The CDR3 is CASAVGKGSEGYTF. CDR3 sequence (DNA): TGTGCCAGCGCAGTAGGGAAGGGTTCCGAAGGCTACACCTTC.

V is TRBV5-1 and J is TRBJ1-2, with no clear D. CDR3 length: 16 amino acids. The germline gives CDR1 SGHRS, CDR2 YFSETQ. Trimming cost V 2 bases and J 6 bases, with 20 bases left between them. CDR3 amino acids: CASSLVRGTARNGYTF. The CDR3 DNA sequence: TGCGCCAGCAGCTTAGTTCGCGGAACAGCACGTAATGGCTACACCTTC.

The chain recombines TRBV6-5 with TRBJ2-3, with D unresolved. Germline loops: CDR1 MNHEY, CDR2 SVGAGI. Trimming pared 7 bases from V and 13 bases from J, leaving 15 bases between. The CDR3 spans 11 residues. DNA of the CDR3: TGTGCCAGCAAGGCCCGCCTGGTAAAGTATTTT. Its protein is CASKARLVKYF.

In regard to this clone: One junction end disagrees with the germline gene, perhaps due to a read error. V and J are TRBV27 and TRBJ2-6, with a possible D match to TRBD2 (7 bases). Germline-derived CDR1 and CDR2 are MNHEY and SMNVEV (reference sequence). The CDR3 runs to 16 residues. The CDR3 reads CASSPLRGAGANALTF. CDR3 bases: TGTGCCAGCAGCCCCTTACGGGGGGCTGGGGCCAACGCCCTGACTTTC.

V usage is TRBV4-1 and J usage is TRBJ1-6; TRBD1 might be the D (5 bases). CDR1 is MGHRA and CDR2 is YSYEKL in the germline V gene. V was clipped by 4 bases and J by 4 bases, with 14 bases between them. The CDR3 consists of 16 residues. Here the CDR3 reads CASSLIFGTYNSPLHF. The CDR3 coding sequence is TGCGCCAGCAGCCTAATTTTTGGGACTTATAATTCACCCCTCCACTTT.

The DNA of the CDR3 is TGTGCCTTGACCATTGCAGGCGCCGGGAGTACCCAGTACTTC. It codes for CALTIAGAGSTQYF. V usage is TRBV30 and J usage is TRBJ2-5; perhaps TRBD2 as D (6 bases). Germline CDR1 GTSNPN, CDR2 SVGIG (reference sequence). This CDR3 has 14 residues. V was clipped by 7 bases and J by 8 bases, with 23 bases between them.

The table lists this clone with a count of one. The CDR3, as DNA: TGTGCCAGCAGCGGTCATCAGGAAGCTTTCTTT. Its protein product is CASSGHQEAFF. This chain connects TRBV5-4 to TRBJ1-1; no firm D call. The germline gives CDR1 SGHNT, CDR2 YYREEE (reference sequence). CDR3 size: 11 residues. The V end lost 4 bases, the J end lost 8 bases, and 9 bases lay between the germline ends.

This chain joins TRBV28 and TRBJ2-3, with TRBD1 as a possible D gene (6 bases). The germline CDR1 and CDR2 sequences are MDHEN and SYDVKM. There are 17 residues in the CDR3. V gave up 4 bases and J gave up 4 bases, with 21 bases separating them. The CDR3 region has the DNA TGTGCCAGCAGTTACAGAGCCAGGGACACCGTGGCAGATACGCAGTATTTT. It translates to CASSYRARDTVADTQYF.

The sample holds a few counts of this clone. The V call is TRBV7-9, the J call TRBJ1-3, with D possibly being TRBD1 (5 bases). The germline gives CDR1 SEHNR, CDR2 FQNEAQ (reference sequence). This CDR3 has 16 residues. V shed 1 base and J shed 3 bases, with 13 bases lying between them. The DNA for the CDR3 is TGTGCCAGCAGCTTAGTGGCAGGGTCTAATGGAAACACCATATATTTT. It specifies CASSLVAGSNGNTIYF.

The gene calls are TRBV11-2 and TRBJ1-6; possible D gene TRBD1, 6 bases. CDR3 length equals 14 residues. Trimming removed 5 bases at V and 7 bases at J, with 12 bases between. The germline V gene has CDR1 SGHAT and CDR2 FQNNGV. The CDR3 nucleotides are TGTGCCAGCAGCCCAGGTCAGGGGAATTCACCCCTCCACTTT. Protein: CASSPGQGNSPLHF.

This chain joins TRBV7-3 and TRBJ2-1; D is possibly TRBD2 (5 bases). The CDR3 is made up of 12 amino acids. Trimming pared 8 bases from V and 8 bases from J, leaving 13 bases between. Germline V CDR1 and CDR2: SGHTA, FQGTGA. Here the CDR3 reads CASGVGADEQFF. Written as DNA, the CDR3 is TGTGCCAGCGGAGTGGGAGCCGATGAGCAGTTCTTC. The full variable domain, its missing parts supplied by reference TRBV7-3 and TRBJ2-1, is GAGVSQTPSNKVTEKGKYVELRCDPISGHTALYWYRQSLGQGPEFLIYFQGTGAADDSGLPNDRFFAVRPEGSVSTLKIQRTERGDSAVYLCASGVGADEQFFGPGTRLTVL.

The gene calls are TRBV9 and TRBJ2-7; weak D call: TRBD1 (5 bases). Germline CDR1 and CDR2: SGDLS and YYNGEE. The CDR3 has 15 amino acids. Trimming removed 3 bases at V and 1 base at J, with 14 bases between. The CDR3 DNA reads TGTGCCAGCAGCGCCGGCGAAGGGGTGTCCTACGAGCAGTACTTC. Protein product: CASSAGEGVSYEQYF.

V usage is TRBV11-2 and J usage is TRBJ2-7; tentatively, D is TRBD1 (6 bases). Between the trimmed V and J ends, which lost 5 bases and 3 bases, there was a span of 17 bases. In germline, CDR1 is SGHAT, CDR2 FQNNGV. This CDR3 contains 15 residues. The CDR3 nucleotides read TGTGCCAGCAGCCGGACCGACAGGAATGGCTACGAGCAGTACTTC. It specifies CASSRTDRNGYEQYF. The full variable domain, rest sourced from reference TRBV11-2 and TRBJ2-7, is EAGVAQSPRYKIIEKRQSVAFWCNPISGHATLYWYQQILGQGPKLLIQFQNNGVVDDSQLPKDRFSAERLKGVDSTLKIQPAKLEDSAVYLCASSRTDRNGYEQYFGPGTRLTVT.